A selection of T cell receptor beta chains follows, all from one sample in a study of blood T cells in healthy people across ages. One entry per CDR3 protein results from TCRdb running MiXCR on the 5' RACE reads. The sample consists of more than 650,000 distinct CDR3 sequences, about 53% of them appearing once. The specimen was blood. The receptors originated from a man older than 75 in good health. CDR3s include the opening cysteine and the closing phenylalanine or tryptophan. A D gene is named only where the DNA matches it firmly. Clone size is stated in some rows and not others, as once, few, many or a class when expanded.

clone_size d_call j_call v_call cdr3_nt cdr3_aa
many TRBD2 TRBJ2-5 TRBV20-1 TGCAGTGCCCCGGGGCGGGAGGGCCAAGAGACCCAGTACTTC CSAPGREGQETQYF
- - TRBJ1-5 TRBV15 TGTGCCACCAGCAGAGTAAGTTGGGGCAGCACCATTCCCAGCGGGGGCTACTTTAGTCAGCCCCAGCATTTT CATSRVSWGSTIPSGGYFSQPQHF
few TRBD2 TRBJ2-5 TRBV5-4 TGTGCCAGCACCCTTGGCGGGACTAGCGAGACCCAGTACTTC CASTLGGTSETQYF
few - TRBJ2-7 TRBV6-2/TRBV6-3 TGTGCCAGCAGTTACTCGAATCCGGGAGTCGGCTACGAGCAGTACTTC CASSYSNPGVGYEQYF
- TRBD2 TRBJ2-7 TRBV10-3 TGTGCCATCAGTGAGTCAGGAGCGGGAGACCCCTCCGAGCAGTACTTC CAISESGAGDPSEQYF
- TRBD2 TRBJ2-3 TRBV10-3 TGTGCCACAGGGGAGGAGGCGGGAGGCCCAGATACGCAGTATTTT CATGEEAGGPDTQYF
- - TRBJ1-2 TRBV5-1 TGCGCCAGCAGCTACGGCGAGCGCAACTATGGCTACACCTTC CASSYGERNYGYTF
few - TRBJ1-2 TRBV7-2 - CASSLVGVGNTF
few TRBD1 TRBJ2-5 TRBV24-1 TGTGCCACACAGGGGGGACGGAGTGGGACCCAGTACTTC CATQGGRSGTQYF
- TRBD2 TRBJ2-1 TRBV20-1 TGCAGTGTTATGCCTAGCGGGAGGGAGGGTGAGCAGTTCTTC CSVMPSGREGEQFF
few - TRBJ2-7 TRBV20-1 TGCAGTGCTATGCGCGGGACAAGGTCCTACGAGCAGTACTTC CSAMRGTRSYEQYF
- TRBD1 TRBJ2-7 TRBV24-1 TGTGCCACCAGTGATTCAGGACAGGGAACCTACGAGCAGTACTTC CATSDSGQGTYEQYF
few TRBD2 TRBJ2-1 TRBV3-1 TGTGCCAGCAGGGATGTTAGCGGGAGGGCCTACAATGAGCAGTTCTTC CASRDVSGRAYNEQFF
- - TRBJ1-5 TRBV5-1 TGCGCCAGCAGCTTGGGTGGGACTAGCAATCAGCCCCAGCATTTT CASSLGGTSNQPQHF
- - TRBJ2-5 TRBV9 TGTGCCAGCAGCGGCGGAAGTCCGGGAGATTGGGAGACCCAGTACTTC CASSGGSPGDWETQYF
- - TRBJ1-1 TRBV11-2 TGTGCCAGCAGTTCGGGAGGGCGGCGCACTGAAGCTTTCTTT CASSSGGRRTEAFF
once - TRBJ1-2 TRBV5-5 TGTGCCAGCAGCGTGCCGGCGCCAGGCAAGGGCTACACCTTC CASSVPAPGKGYTF
few - TRBJ2-7 TRBV27 TGTGCCAGCAGTTGGGCAGGGCGCTACGAGCAGTACTTC CASSWAGRYEQYF
- TRBD2 TRBJ2-3 TRBV27 TGTGCCAGCATCAGACCGGGACTAGCGGGAACATACGCGTATTTT CASIRPGLAGTYAYF
few TRBD2 TRBJ2-3 TRBV7-9 TGTGCCAGCAGCGAGGGACTAGCGGAGGGGGCAGATACGCAGTATTTT CASSEGLAEGADTQYF
- - TRBJ2-1 TRBV28 TGTGCCGGCAGTTTATTCTCCGGGGGCAGACAGTTCAATGAGCAGTTCTTC CAGSLFSGGRQFNEQFF
- TRBD2 TRBJ2-7 TRBV29-1 TGCAGCGCAAAGACCGGGACTAGCGGCCCCTACAATGAGCAGTACTTC CSAKTGTSGPYNEQYF
- TRBD2 TRBJ2-7 TRBV7-2 TGTGCCAGCAGCCAACCAGGGGTAGCGGGACTCGTTTTGAATGAGCAGTACTTC CASSQPGVAGLVLNEQYF
few TRBD2 TRBJ2-3 TRBV11-1 TGTGCCAGCAGCCGAACTAGCGGGCTCCGCACAGATACGCAGTATTTT CASSRTSGLRTDTQYF
- - TRBJ1-2 TRBV7-9 TGTGCCAGCAGCTCCTCCCTCACGGATAACTATGGCTACACCTTC CASSSSLTDNYGYTF
- - TRBJ2-5 TRBV10-3 TGTGCCATCAGTGACGGGGTTTCCGAGACCCAGTACTTC CAISDGVSETQYF
- - TRBJ1-2 TRBV7-9 TGTGCCAGCAGCACAACCGGGGCTGCGAGCTATGGCTACACCTTC CASSTTGAASYGYTF
- TRBD1 TRBJ2-7 TRBV4-1 TGCGCCAGCAGCCAACCTTTCCGGGACAGTTCCTACGAGCAGTACTTC CASSQPFRDSSYEQYF